This TCR beta chain was observed in a study of blood T cells in healthy people across ages. CDR1 is SGDLS, CDR2 YYNGEE, per germline. This CDR3 spans 15 amino acids. The germline V and J ends were trimmed by 3 bases and 3 bases, with 14 bases remaining between them. Overall study findings and caveats: Relative to aged donors, long-lived donors carried more naive CD4+ cells and displayed higher diversity.

Primers used in a second PCR of about 6 to 11 cycles were a sample-barcoded 5' primer and a J-beta primer mix. One entry per CDR3 protein, called by TCRdb with MiXCR from the 5' RACE reads. The sample shows 710,000 or so distinct CDR3 sequences, approximately 30% of them seen only once. This clonotype was observed many times. Its specificity is not known. PBMCs were isolated at a quantity of at least 7 million per sample. The receptor's source is an elderly woman in good health. The specimen was blood. V is TRBV9 and J is TRBJ2-3; D gene ambiguous. CDR3 amino acids: CASSATAVGTDTQYF. The CDR3 nucleotides read TGTGCCAGCAGCGCAACCGCCGTTGGGACAGATACGCAGTATTTT.